One and the same sample provided the 17 T cell receptor beta chains below, sequenced in a study of T-cell reconstitution after alpha-beta-depleted transplantation in children. Researchers prepared the TCRbeta library using unique molecular identifiers, the study reports. TCRdb reprocessed the PCR reads via MiXCR and lists one record per CDR3 protein. The sample contains about 640,000 distinct CDR3 sequences, approximately 16% of which appear only once. Specimen: PBMCs from the stem cell graft donor, collected from the stem cell graft. Every receptor here comes from a human donor who donated a stem cell graft to a child with acute myeloid leukemia.

This clonotype occurred many times. The J gene is TRBJ1-1, the V gene TRBV4-3, with unresolved D. The CDR3 is 16 residues long. Trimming took off 0 bases at V and 4 bases at J, with 15 bases between the two ends. In germline, CDR1 is LGHNA, CDR2 YSLEER. The CDR3 coding sequence is TGCGCCAGCAGCCAAGACAACGCAAGGATGAGCACTGAAGCTTTCTTT. Its protein product is CASSQDNARMSTEAFF.

Only one count was recorded for this clonotype. The chain has TRBV20-1 and TRBJ2-4, with 7 bases identical to TRBD1. Germline V gene sequence: CDR1 DFQATT, CDR2 SNEGSKA (reference sequence). The junction had 9 bases not matched to a gene; V was cut back by 5 bases and J by 5 bases. This CDR3 is built from 14 residues. This chain's CDR3 is CSALPGTDQNIQYF. In DNA, the CDR3 is TGCAGTGCTCTTCCCGGGACAGACCAAAACATTCAGTACTTC.

This clonotype was detected many times. The rearrangement links TRBV20-1 to TRBJ1-5; tentatively, D is TRBD1 (5 bases). V dropped 3 bases and J dropped 3 bases, with 18 bases sitting between them. This CDR3 has 16 residues. Germline-derived CDR1 and CDR2 are DFQATT and SNEGSKA (reference sequence). This CDR3 is CSARVVGQGTNQPQHF. CDR3 DNA sequence: TGCAGTGCTAGGGTTGTGGGGCAGGGTACCAATCAGCCCCAGCATTTT.

This clonotype was recorded at least ten times. The CDR3 reads CSARDPLPDGEEGEKLFF. For the CDR3, the DNA is TGCAGTGCTAGAGATCCCCTGCCTGATGGGGAGGAGGGTGAAAAACTGTTTTTT. V usage is TRBV20-1 and J usage is TRBJ1-4, with unresolved D. Germline CDR1 DFQATT, CDR2 SNEGSKA (reference sequence). V gave up 0 bases and J gave up 7 bases, with 24 bases separating them. The CDR3 runs 18 residues.

This clonotype was seen more than once but under ten times. The chain has TRBV5-1 and TRBJ2-5; TRBD1 is a possible D gene (5 bases). CDR1 SGHRS and CDR2 YFSETQ come from the germline V gene. V gave up 0 bases and J gave up 2 bases, with 8 bases separating them. CDR3 length equals 14 residues. The CDR3 is CASSLGQTQETQYF. The CDR3 DNA follows: TGCGCCAGCAGCTTGGGACAGACACAAGAGACCCAGTACTTC.

The rearrangement joins TRBV7-9 to TRBJ1-4, with D perhaps TRBD1 (5 bases). The CDR3 is made up of 15 amino acids. Germline CDR1 is SEHNR and CDR2 is FQNEAQ (reference sequence). Trimming stripped 3 bases from V and 5 bases from J, with 13 bases between. The CDR3 DNA reads as TGTGCCAGCAGCTTTGACAGCAGACGAAATGAAAAACTGTTTTTT. Its translation: CASSFDSRRNEKLFF.

In regard to this clonotype: This could be a read error, since a much larger clone is one nucleotide away. The gene calls are TRBV10-3 and TRBJ2-7, with 14 positions matching TRBD2. Germline CDR1 reads ENHRY; CDR2 reads SYGVKD. This CDR3 is 15 amino acids long. The CDR3 is CAISQTSGGAYKQYF. For the CDR3, the DNA is TGTGCCATCAGTCAGACTAGCGGGGGGGCCTACAAGCAGTACTTC.

Only a few counts were recorded for this clonotype. V and J are TRBV6-1 and TRBJ1-2; D gene unclear. In germline, CDR1 is MNHNS, CDR2 SASEGT. This CDR3 contains 14 residues. V was cut by 2 bases and J by 1 base, with 8 bases left in between. CDR3 sequence (DNA): TGTGCCAGCAGTGAATTAGGCCTTAACTATGGCTACACCTTC. Protein: CASSELGLNYGYTF.

The gene calls are TRBV3-1 and TRBJ2-7; maybe TRBD1 (6 bases). This CDR3 has 19 residues. Trimming took 0 bases from V and 0 from J, leaving 21 bases between them. Germline lookup yields CDR1 LGHDT and CDR2 YNNKEL (reference sequence). Written as DNA, the CDR3 is TGTGCCAGCAGCCAAGAAGGGGGAGCCGTATATCTCAGCTCCTACGAGCAGTACTTC. It translates to CASSQEGGAVYLSSYEQYF.

In this sample, this clonotype turned up many times. V and J are TRBV20-1 and TRBJ2-7; D gene ambiguous. The CDR3 is 17 residues long. The germline V gene encodes CDR1 DFQATT and CDR2 SNEGSKA (reference sequence). The germline V and J ends were trimmed by 1 base and 0 bases, with 19 bases remaining between them. For the CDR3, the DNA is TGCAGTGCTAGAGCTTCATGGAAGTCCGCTAGCTCCTACGAGCAGTACTTC. It codes for CSARASWKSASSYEQYF.

This clonotype was detected many times. This rearrangement joins TRBV5-1 to TRBJ2-1, with 9 bases identical to TRBD1. CDR3 size: 16 residues. CDR1 SGHRS and CDR2 YFSETQ come from the germline V gene. V lost 3 bases, J lost 8 bases, and 12 bases stayed unmatched. DNA for the CDR3: TGCGCCAGCAGCTGGCAGGGACAGGGACCTAGGGATGAGCAGTTCTTC. As protein: CASSWQGQGPRDEQFF.

This clonotype was counted only a few times. The CDR3 sequence is CASTEGTVKLFF. CDR3 sequence (DNA): TGTGCCAGCACCGAGGGGACGGTGAAACTGTTTTTT. This rearrangement joins TRBV7-9 to TRBJ1-4; a weak D match, TRBD1 (5 bases). The germline gives CDR1 SEHNR, CDR2 FQNEAQ (reference sequence). The CDR3 is 12 amino acids. V dropped 7 bases and J dropped 11 bases, with 14 bases sitting between them.

This clonotype was seen ten or more times. The chain carries TRBV5-5 and TRBJ2-7; a possible D gene is TRBD2 (6 bases). V dropped 0 bases and J dropped 2 bases, with 9 bases sitting between them. The CDR3 extends over 14 amino acids. Germline values: CDR1 SGHKS, CDR2 YYEKEE (reference sequence). As DNA, the CDR3 is TGTGCCAGCAGCTTGGAGGACTACGCCTACGAGCAGTACTTC. As protein: CASSLEDYAYEQYF.

This clonotype turned up a few times. The chain links TRBV29-1 to TRBJ2-3; tentative D call: TRBD1 (6 bases). The germline V and J ends were trimmed by 1 base and 2 bases, with 10 bases remaining between them. The CDR3 is 14 amino acids. The germline CDR1 and CDR2 sequences are SQVTM and ANQGSEA. CDR3 sequence reads: CSVEGTDITDTQYF. The CDR3 nucleotides are TGCAGCGTTGAAGGGACAGATATCACAGATACGCAGTATTTT.

The chain links TRBV7-9 to TRBJ2-7, with D tentatively TRBD2 (6 bases). Germline V CDR1 and CDR2: SEHNR, FQNEAQ (reference sequence). V was trimmed by 1 base and J by 6 bases, leaving 22 bases between them. The CDR3 has 17 amino acids. Here the CDR3 DNA reads TGTGCCAGCAGCTTAGGCGCGGGGACTTACACACTGTCCGAGCAGTACGTC. This gives the protein CASSLGAGTYTLSEQYV.

This rearrangement joins TRBV24-1 to TRBJ2-7; D remains ambiguous. Looked up from germline, CDR1 is KGHDR and CDR2 is SFDVKD. The CDR3 covers 13 residues. The CDR3 spells CGASDLSGKEQYF. CDR3 DNA sequence: TGTGGCGCCAGTGATTTATCGGGTAAGGAGCAGTACTTC.

This chain connects TRBV3-1 to TRBJ2-1, with D perhaps matching TRBD2 (6 bases). CDR1 is LGHDT, CDR2 YNNKEL, per germline (reference sequence). Trimming took 0 bases from V and 6 from J, leaving 9 bases between them. This CDR3 is built from 14 residues. The CDR3 reads CASSQEEGGNEQFF. In DNA form, the CDR3 reads TGTGCCAGCAGCCAAGAGGAGGGCGGCAATGAGCAGTTCTTC.